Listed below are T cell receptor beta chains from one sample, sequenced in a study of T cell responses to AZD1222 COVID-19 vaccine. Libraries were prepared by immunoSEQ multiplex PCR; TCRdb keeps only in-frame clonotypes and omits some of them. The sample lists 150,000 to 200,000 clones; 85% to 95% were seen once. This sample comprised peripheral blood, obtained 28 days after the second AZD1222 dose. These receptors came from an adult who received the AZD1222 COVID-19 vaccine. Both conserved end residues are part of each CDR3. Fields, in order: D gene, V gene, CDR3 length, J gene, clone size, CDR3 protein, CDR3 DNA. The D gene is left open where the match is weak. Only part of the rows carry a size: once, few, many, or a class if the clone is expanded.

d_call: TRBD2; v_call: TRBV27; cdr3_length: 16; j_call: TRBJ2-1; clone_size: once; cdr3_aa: CASSLIGGGSYNEQFF; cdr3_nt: TGTGCCAGCAGTTTAATTGGGGGAGGGTCCTACAATGAGCAGTTCTTC
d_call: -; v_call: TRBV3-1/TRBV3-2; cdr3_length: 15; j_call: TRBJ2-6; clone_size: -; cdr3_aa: CASSPRRSGANVLTF; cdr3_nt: TGTGCCAGCAGCCCCCGTCGCTCTGGGGCCAACGTCCTGACTTTC
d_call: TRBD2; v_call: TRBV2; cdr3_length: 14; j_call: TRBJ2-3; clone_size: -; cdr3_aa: CASSELAETDTQYF; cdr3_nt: TGTGCCAGCAGTGAACTAGCGGAGACAGATACGCAGTATTTT
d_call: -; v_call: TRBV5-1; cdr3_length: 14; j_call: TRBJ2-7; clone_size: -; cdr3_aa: CASSGGIPPYEQYF; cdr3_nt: TGCGCCAGCAGCGGGGGAATTCCACCCTACGAGCAGTACTTC
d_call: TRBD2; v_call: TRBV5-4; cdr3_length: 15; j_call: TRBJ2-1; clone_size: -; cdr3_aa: CASSSSGRSNNEQFF; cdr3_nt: TGTGCCAGCAGCTCTAGCGGGAGGTCAAACAATGAGCAGTTCTTC
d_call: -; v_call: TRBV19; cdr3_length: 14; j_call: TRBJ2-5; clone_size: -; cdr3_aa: CASSIGHRAETQYF; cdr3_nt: TGTGCCAGTAGTATCGGACACCGGGCTGAGACCCAGTACTTC
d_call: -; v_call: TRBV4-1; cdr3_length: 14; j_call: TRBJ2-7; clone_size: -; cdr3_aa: CASSQVLSAYEQYF; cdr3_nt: TGCGCCAGCAGCCAAGTTCTCTCAGCCTACGAGCAGTACTTC
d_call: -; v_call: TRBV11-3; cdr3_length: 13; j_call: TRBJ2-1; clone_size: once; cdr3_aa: CASSLAHRNEQFF; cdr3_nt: TGTGCCAGCAGCTTAGCGCATCGGAATGAGCAGTTCTTC
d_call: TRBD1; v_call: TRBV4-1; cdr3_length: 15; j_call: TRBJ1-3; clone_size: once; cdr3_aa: CASSQFKGAGNTIYF; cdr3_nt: TGCGCCAGCAGCCAATTTAAGGGGGCAGGAAACACCATATATTTT
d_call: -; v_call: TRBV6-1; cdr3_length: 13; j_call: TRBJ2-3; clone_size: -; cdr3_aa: CASSELSVITQYF; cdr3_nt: TGTGCCAGCAGTGAACTCAGTGTGATTACGCAGTATTTT
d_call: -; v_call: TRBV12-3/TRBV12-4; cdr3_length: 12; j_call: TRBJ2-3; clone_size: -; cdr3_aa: CASSLTGDTQYF; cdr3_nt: TGTGCCAGCAGTTTAACTGGGGATACGCAGTATTTT
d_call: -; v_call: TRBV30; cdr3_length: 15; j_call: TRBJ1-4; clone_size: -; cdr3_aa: CAWSRGGLTNEKLFF; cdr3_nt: TGTGCCTGGAGTAGGGGCGGATTAACTAATGAAAAACTGTTTTTT
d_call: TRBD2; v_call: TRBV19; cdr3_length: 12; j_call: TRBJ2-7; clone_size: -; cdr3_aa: CASSARGGEQYF; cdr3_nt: TGTGCCAGTAGTGCACGGGGGGGCGAGCAGTACTTC
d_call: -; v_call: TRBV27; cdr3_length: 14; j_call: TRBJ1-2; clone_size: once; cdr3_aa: CASSYQAGTYGYTF; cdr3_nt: TGTGCCAGCAGTTATCAGGCGGGGACCTATGGCTACACCTTC
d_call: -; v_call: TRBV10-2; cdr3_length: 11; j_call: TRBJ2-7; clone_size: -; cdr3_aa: CASRVAFEQYF; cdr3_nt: TGCGCCAGCCGCGTAGCGTTCGAGCAGTACTTC
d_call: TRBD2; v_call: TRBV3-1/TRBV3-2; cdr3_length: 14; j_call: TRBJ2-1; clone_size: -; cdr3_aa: CASSQLTSGNEQFF; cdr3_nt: TGTGCCAGCAGCCAACTTACTAGCGGCAATGAGCAGTTCTTC
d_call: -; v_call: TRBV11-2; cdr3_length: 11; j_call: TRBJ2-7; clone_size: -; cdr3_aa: CASSLHLEQYF; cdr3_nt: TGTGCCAGCAGCTTACACCTCGAGCAGTACTTC
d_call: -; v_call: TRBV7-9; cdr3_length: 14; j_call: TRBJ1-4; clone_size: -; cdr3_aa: CASSLRSGSGKLFF; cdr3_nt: TGTGCCAGCAGCTTAAGGTCGGGTTCTGGAAAACTGTTTTTT
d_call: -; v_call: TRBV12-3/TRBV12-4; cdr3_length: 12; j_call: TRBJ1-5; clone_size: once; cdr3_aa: CASSLGNQPQHF; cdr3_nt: TGTGCCAGCAGTTTGGGCAATCAGCCCCAGCATTTT
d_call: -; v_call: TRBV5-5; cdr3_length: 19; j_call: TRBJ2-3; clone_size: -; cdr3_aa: CASSPSGAVQGWYSDTQYF; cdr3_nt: TGTGCCAGCAGCCCGTCGGGCGCAGTGCAGGGATGGTATTCAGATACGCAGTATTTT
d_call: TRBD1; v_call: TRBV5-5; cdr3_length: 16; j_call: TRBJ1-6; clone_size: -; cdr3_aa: CASSLVGGPIYSPLHF; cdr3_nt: TGTGCCAGCAGCTTGGTAGGGGGCCCTATCTATTCACCCCTCCACTTT
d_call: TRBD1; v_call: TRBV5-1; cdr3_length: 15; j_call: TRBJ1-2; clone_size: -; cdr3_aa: CASSQQTGEIYGYTF; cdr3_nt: TGCGCCAGCAGCCAGCAGACAGGGGAGATCTATGGCTACACCTTC
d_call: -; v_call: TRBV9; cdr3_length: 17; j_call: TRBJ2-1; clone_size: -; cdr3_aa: CASSAHLTGLGGNEQFF; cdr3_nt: TGTGCCAGCAGCGCCCACCTCACTGGCCTGGGGGGCAATGAGCAGTTCTTC
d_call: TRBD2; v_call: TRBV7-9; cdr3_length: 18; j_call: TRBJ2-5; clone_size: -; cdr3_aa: CASATLRTSRSETETQYF; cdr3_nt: TGTGCCAGCGCCACCCTGCGGACTAGCAGGAGTGAAACCGAGACCCAGTACTTC
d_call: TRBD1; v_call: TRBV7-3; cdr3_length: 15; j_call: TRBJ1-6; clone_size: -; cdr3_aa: CASSSRTGVSSPLHF; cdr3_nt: TGTGCCAGCAGCTCGCGGACAGGGGTTAGTTCACCCCTCCACTTT
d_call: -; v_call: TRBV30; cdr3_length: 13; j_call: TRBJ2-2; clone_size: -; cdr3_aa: CAWSAGDTGELFF; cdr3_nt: TGTGCCTGGAGTGCCGGGGATACCGGGGAGCTGTTTTTT
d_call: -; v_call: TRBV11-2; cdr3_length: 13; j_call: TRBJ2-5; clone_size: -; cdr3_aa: CASSFSGVETQYF; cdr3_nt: TGTGCCAGCAGCTTTTCCGGGGTAGAGACCCAGTACTTC